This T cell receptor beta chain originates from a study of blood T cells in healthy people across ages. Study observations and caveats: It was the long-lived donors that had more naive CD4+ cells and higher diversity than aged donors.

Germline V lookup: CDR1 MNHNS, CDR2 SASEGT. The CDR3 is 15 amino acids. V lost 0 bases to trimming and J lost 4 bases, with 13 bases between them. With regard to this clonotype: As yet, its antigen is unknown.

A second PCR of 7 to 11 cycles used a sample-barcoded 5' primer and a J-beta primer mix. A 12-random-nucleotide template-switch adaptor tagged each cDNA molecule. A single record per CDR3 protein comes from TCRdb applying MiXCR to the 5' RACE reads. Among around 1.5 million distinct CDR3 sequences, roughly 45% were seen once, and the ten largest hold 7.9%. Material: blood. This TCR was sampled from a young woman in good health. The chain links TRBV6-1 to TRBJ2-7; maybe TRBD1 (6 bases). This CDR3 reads CASSEAEQGSYEQYF. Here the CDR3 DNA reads TGTGCCAGCAGTGAAGCAGAGCAGGGGTCGTACGAGCAGTACTTC.